This TCR beta chain was sequenced during a study of cytomegalovirus exposure and HLA in healthy donors. Across the whole study: Earlier, 150 million to 200 million T cells were analyzed, and 117 million unique TCR beta sequences were found among them. Study findings and constraints: Researchers left out some V segments, among them TRBV6-2 and TRBV6-3, as indistinguishable.

This clone was picked up one time. What it recognizes is unknown. PCR employed 60 Vbeta and 13 Jbeta primers. Clones were read by immunoSEQ multiplex PCR, and TCRdb kept only the in-frame ones, dropping some. Of under 200,000 clones detected, approximately 85% appear once; the ten largest clones hold around a tenth. This CDR3 comprises 15 residues. The V segment lost 4 bases and the J segment 2 bases; nucleotides outside the gene matches: 7. CDR1 and CDR2 from the germline V gene are MRHNA and SNTAGT. The V call is TRBV6-4, the J call TRBJ2-7; TRBD1 matches at 8 bases. This TCR came from a man aged 45 to 65 in good health and CMV-seropositive. Specimen: PBMCs. CDR3 nucleotide sequence: TGTGCCAGCAGTGCTGCTGGACAGGGACCCTACGAGCAGTACTTC. Translated, it gives CASSAAGQGPYEQYF.